One and the same sample provided the 5 T cell receptor beta chains below, sequenced in a study of blood T cell repertoires in COVID-19. Libraries were prepared by immunoSEQ multiplex PCR; TCRdb keeps only in-frame clonotypes and omits some of them. The profile covers 68,000 or so clones, with about nine tenths appearing a single time and roughly 8.7% taken by the ten largest. The source material was peripheral blood. Receptor source: a young man with acute or convalescent COVID-19.

This rearrangement joins TRBV4-1 to TRBJ2-1; the match to TRBD2 covers 11 bases. J gave up 6 bases and V 9 bases, and 16 bases lay outside the gene matches. The CDR3 extends over 17 amino acids. In germline, CDR1 is MGHRA, CDR2 YSYEKL. The CDR3 sequence: CASGGGSGRAGGNEQFF. The CDR3 region has the DNA TGCGCCAGTGGGGGTGGTAGCGGGAGGGCCGGGGGCAATGAGCAGTTCTTC.

The gene calls are TRBV18 and TRBJ2-1; TRBD2 matches 10 bases. Losses at the gene ends were 0 bases for V and 8 bases for J; bases not matched to a gene: 4. Germline assignment: CDR1 KGHSH and CDR2 LQKENI. This CDR3 has 15 amino acids. CDR3 residues: CASSPPNGLADEQFF. The CDR3 DNA sequence: TGTGCCAGCTCACCACCTAACGGACTAGCGGATGAGCAGTTCTTC.

V and J are TRBV19 and TRBJ2-5; TRBD2 agrees at 10 bases. The CDR3 extends over 17 amino acids. V gave up 2 bases and J gave up 5 bases; unmatched junction bases: 11. Germline V gene lookup returns CDR1 LNHDA and CDR2 SQIVND (reference sequence). This CDR3 reads CASSIFEREGQSETQYF. The CDR3 DNA reads TGTGCCAGTAGTATATTTGAGCGGGAGGGCCAATCGGAGACCCAGTACTTC.

This chain connects TRBV7-2 to TRBJ2-2; a possible D gene is TRBD2 (6 bases). Trimming left V 1 base short and J 1 base short, with 13 bases between. CDR1 is SGHTA, CDR2 FQGNSA, per germline. The CDR3 covers 17 residues. CDR3 nucleotide sequence: TGTGCCAGCAGCTTAGACCTGTCGCGGGGGAACACCGGGGAGCTGTTTTTT. The encoded protein is CASSLDLSRGNTGELFF.

The V gene is TRBV28, the J gene TRBJ1-2; TRBD1 might be the D (6 bases). The CDR3 is made up of 12 amino acids. Per the germline V gene, CDR1 is MDHEN and CDR2 is SYDVKM. The ends were cut back, 3 bases at V and 10 bases at J, with 12 bases in the middle. The CDR3, as DNA: TGTGCCAGCAGTTTCCGTGAGGGGGACTACACCTTC. It yields the protein CASSFREGDYTF.